These T cell receptor beta chains were read from a single sample in a study of blood T cell repertoires in COVID-19. Generated by immunoSEQ multiplex PCR, the TCRdb table keeps only in-frame clones and is missing some. This repertoire shows some 140,000 clones, around 86% found once; its top ten account for around 17%. The sample consisted of peripheral blood. The receptors stem from a woman aged 45-65 years who had recovered from COVID-19. The CDR3 runs from the conserved cysteine through the conserved F or W. Fields, in order: D gene, clone size, J gene, V gene, CDR3 protein, CDR3 DNA. A D gene is named only where the DNA matches it firmly. A row's size may be missing; if present it is once, few, many or a size class.

D: TRBD1
size: few
J: TRBJ1-2
V: TRBV6-5
CDR3: CASSYQGQGVGGYTF
DNA: TGTGCCAGCAGTTACCAGGGACAGGGAGTCGGCGGCTACACCTTC

D: TRBD1
size: -
J: TRBJ1-2
V: TRBV5-1
CDR3: CASSLSGTGGAGYGYTF
DNA: TGCGCCAGCAGCTTATCTGGGACAGGGGGCGCGGGCTATGGCTACACCTTC

D: TRBD2
size: -
J: TRBJ2-7
V: TRBV4-2
CDR3: CASSQAWTSGGTYEQYF
DNA: TGTGCCAGCAGCCAAGCCTGGACTAGCGGAGGAACCTACGAGCAGTACTTC

D: -
size: -
J: TRBJ1-1
V: TRBV6-5
CDR3: CASSHREGSEAFF
DNA: TGTGCCAGCAGCCATCGAGAGGGTAGTGAAGCTTTCTTT

D: -
size: -
J: TRBJ1-5
V: TRBV19
CDR3: CASSSPGQRLFPPQHF
DNA: TGTGCCAGTAGTTCTCCGGGACAACGGCTGTTTCCGCCCCAGCATTTT

D: -
size: -
J: TRBJ1-6
V: TRBV5-5
CDR3: CASSRGQLYNSPLHF
DNA: TGTGCCAGCAGCCGAGGACAGCTCTATAATTCACCCCTCCACTTT

D: TRBD1
size: -
J: TRBJ2-1
V: TRBV9
CDR3: CASSVETGVTYNEQFF
DNA: TGTGCCAGCAGCGTAGAAACAGGGGTCACCTACAATGAGCAGTTCTTC

D: -
size: -
J: TRBJ2-7
V: TRBV20-1
CDR3: CSALSGYEQYF
DNA: TGCAGTGCTCTCTCCGGGTACGAGCAGTACTTC

D: TRBD2
size: few
J: TRBJ2-1
V: TRBV6-5
CDR3: CASSYSSGRYNEQFF
DNA: TGTGCCAGCAGTTACAGCAGCGGGAGGTACAATGAGCAGTTCTTC

D: -
size: -
J: TRBJ2-7
V: TRBV6-1
CDR3: CASRPRLGSYEQYF
DNA: TGTGCCAGCAGACCTCGACTAGGGTCCTACGAGCAGTACTTC

D: -
size: -
J: TRBJ2-3
V: TRBV29-1
CDR3: CSLGRGTDTQYF
DNA: TGCAGCCTTGGAAGGGGGACAGATACGCAGTATTTT

D: TRBD1
size: -
J: TRBJ1-1
V: TRBV3-1/TRBV3-2
CDR3: CASSQVQGDTEAFF
DNA: TGTGCCAGCAGCCAGGTACAGGGGGACACTGAAGCTTTCTTT

D: TRBD1
size: -
J: TRBJ1-1
V: TRBV5-1
CDR3: CASGTGSGPEAFF
DNA: TGCGCCAGCGGGACAGGGTCGGGACCTGAAGCTTTCTTT

D: -
size: few
J: TRBJ1-1
V: TRBV5-4
CDR3: CASRLTGSTEAFF
DNA: TGTGCCAGCAGACTGACGGGTAGCACTGAAGCTTTCTTT

D: -
size: -
J: TRBJ1-5
V: TRBV19
CDR3: CASSIDPYQPQHF
DNA: TGTGCCAGTAGTATAGATCCGTATCAGCCCCAGCATTTT

D: -
size: -
J: TRBJ2-7
V: TRBV2
CDR3: CASSGAGTANYEQYF
DNA: TGTGCCAGCAGTGGGGCCGGGACTGCAAACTACGAGCAGTACTTC

D: -
size: -
J: TRBJ2-5
V: TRBV29-1
CDR3: CSVEDGRETQYF
DNA: TGCAGCGTTGAAGATGGCAGAGAGACCCAGTACTTC

D: TRBD1
size: -
J: TRBJ1-1
V: TRBV30
CDR3: CAWSGQGARFSEAFF
DNA: TGTGCCTGGTCCGGACAGGGGGCGAGATTCTCTGAAGCTTTCTTT

D: TRBD1
size: -
J: TRBJ1-2
V: TRBV4-3
CDR3: CASSQLGQGQGGYTF
DNA: TGCGCCAGCAGCCAGTTAGGACAGGGGCAAGGTGGCTACACCTTC

D: TRBD1
size: -
J: TRBJ1-1
V: TRBV30
CDR3: CAWRETGSTEAFF
DNA: TGTGCCTGGAGGGAGACAGGGTCCACTGAAGCTTTCTTT

D: -
size: few
J: TRBJ1-2
V: TRBV6-5
CDR3: CASSQTANYGYTF
DNA: TGTGCCAGCAGTCAGACAGCTAACTATGGCTACACCTTC

D: -
size: -
J: TRBJ1-3
V: TRBV5-6
CDR3: CASSGAPGGNTIYF
DNA: TGTGCCAGCAGCGGCGCTCCAGGTGGAAACACCATATATTTT

D: TRBD2
size: -
J: TRBJ2-4
V: TRBV4-1
CDR3: CASSLGLAGGIAKNIQYF
DNA: TGCGCCAGCAGCTTAGGACTAGCGGGAGGTATAGCCAAAAACATTCAGTACTTC

D: TRBD1
size: -
J: TRBJ2-2
V: TRBV4-1
CDR3: CASSVPRGRGVTGELFF
DNA: TGCGCCAGCAGCGTTCCTAGGGGGCGAGGGGTCACCGGGGAGCTGTTTTTT

D: TRBD1
size: -
J: TRBJ1-1
V: TRBV4-2
CDR3: CASSHDRDTEAFF
DNA: TGTGCCAGCAGCCATGACAGGGACACTGAAGCTTTCTTT

D: -
size: -
J: TRBJ2-1
V: TRBV11-2
CDR3: CASSLVSDLSSYNEQFF
DNA: TGTGCCAGCAGCTTAGTATCGGACTTGAGCTCCTACAATGAGCAGTTCTTC

D: -
size: -
J: TRBJ2-2
V: TRBV5-5
CDR3: CASSLGAGRTKLFF
DNA: TGTGCCAGCAGCTTGGGGGCAGGCCGCACAAAGCTGTTTTTT

D: TRBD1
size: once
J: TRBJ2-2
V: TRBV12-5
CDR3: CASGIRTGGPGELFF
DNA: TGTGCTAGTGGGATCCGGACAGGGGGTCCCGGGGAGCTGTTTTTT

D: -
size: -
J: TRBJ1-2
V: TRBV7-8
CDR3: CASSLEGRSNYGYTF
DNA: TGTGCCAGCAGCTTAGAAGGGAGGAGTAACTATGGCTACACCTTC

D: -
size: once
J: TRBJ1-4
V: TRBV5-1
CDR3: CASSGVGKENLFF
DNA: TGCGCCAGCAGCGGGGTCGGGAAGGAAAACCTGTTTTTT

D: TRBD1
size: -
J: TRBJ1-1
V: TRBV16
CDR3: CASSQIGQGFKAEAFF
DNA: TGTGCCAGCAGCCAAATAGGACAGGGCTTTAAGGCTGAAGCTTTCTTT